This T cell receptor (beta chain) was sequenced during a study of siplizumab effects on memory and regulatory T cells (dated by TCRdb to between 2018 and 2020). Broadly, across the study: The study looked at the effect of siplizumab, an anti-CD2 antibody, on alloreactive T-cell subsets in allogeneic mixed lymphocyte reactions made from human PBMCs. General conclusions and limits of the study: Siplizumab significantly reduced the cumulative frequency of alloreactive sequences traceable to unstimulated CD4+ memory T cells. Sequences below about 10^-5 frequency were poorly captured, so only a minor fraction of alloreactive clones could be mapped to unstimulated subsets. Whether proliferating Tregs from siplizumab cultures were suppressive was not functionally confirmed. Greater diversity appeared to be present in unstimulated naive T cells than in memory T cells, and a substantial contribution to the alloresponse seemed to be made by naive cells. Among mappable alloreactive CD4+ clones, the Treg-derived fraction averaged approximately 69% with siplizumab versus roughly 25% in control reactions. About 80-96% of proliferating CD4+ or CD8+ clones could not be given a naive or memory phenotype.

Sorted unstimulated T cells and proliferating T cells recovered from mixed lymphocyte reactions underwent TCRbeta CDR3 sequencing. Fresh whole blood from 9 to 11 HLA-typed healthy donors was used to isolate PBMCs. To map where alloreactive clones came from, unstimulated CD4+ regulatory T cells were FACS-sorted. The protocol used for the library was the immunoSEQ multiplex PCR assay. Approximately 10^5 TCR templates per sample were assayed by the deep sequencing platform. Genomic DNA extracted from sorted T cells was used for TCRbeta CDR3 sequencing. The authors processed their data as follows. The R programming language was used for the clonal analysis of the TCRbeta CDR3 data. Unstimulated samples were compared with post-reaction CFSE-low samples to define alloreactive CD4+ and CD8+ clones. Regulatory or non-regulatory origin was assigned to alloreactive CD4+ clones by matching of sequences to sorted unstimulated Treg and non-Treg repertoires. The clones in this table, taken by TCRdb from immuneACCESS, are in-frame only. Not every clone is retained; where verified, under half of the shortfall comes from an unresolved V gene, and the cause of the rest is unknown. V and J calls plus clone size are reproduced from that table; the DNA served to infer D and trimming. The sample has tens of thousands of clones on record, 88% of them singletons. About 1.5% of the sample is taken by the ten largest.

Note on this clone: Its antigen remains undetermined. The input lacks base qualities; no much larger clone sits a single base away.

Sequences were obtained from Tregs sorted from blood. The receptor was derived from a human donor in good health.

The nucleotides are TGCGCCAGCAGCCAAGACTCCGGGACAGGGCCAAATTCACCCCTCCACTTT. Translated, this gives CASSQDSGTGPNSPLHF. Recombination connected TRBV4-3 to TRBJ1-6, and TRBD1 aligns with 9 junction nucleotides. The CDR3 holds 17 amino acids from the cysteine to the phenylalanine. Only the CDR3 portion is preserved as DNA: 51 bases, with reading frame beginning at the first base. Relative to germline, V is missing 0 bases and J is missing 7 bases, with 7 bases of the junction outside any gene match. From the germline V gene, CDR1 is LGHNA and CDR2 is YSLEER.